A selection of T cell receptor beta chains follows, all from one sample in a study of T-cell memory formation after mild COVID-19. Each CDR3 protein gets one entry after TCRdb re-called the 5' RACE reads with MiXCR. The table shows roughly 130,000 distinct CDR3 sequences, with approximately 5.9% occurring only once. Sample: PBMCs or a T cell subset sorted from them (not recorded which). The receptors shown here come from an adult woman who had mild COVID-19 (a few samples of this study predate the infection). Cell type and time point are not known. Each CDR3 is given with its conserved first and last residue. D genes are given only for firm matches. Size values are once, few and many counts, or a class for expanded clones, and some rows have none.

>TRBD1|many|TRBV7-6|TRBJ1-3
TGTGCCAGCAGCTTAACCTACCCGGACAGGGCCTCTGGAAACACCATATATTTT
CASSLTYPDRASGNTIYF
>TRBD2|many|TRBV20-1|TRBJ2-2
TGCAGTGCTAGAGATCTAGCGGGAGGCGGGGAGCTGTTTTTT
CSARDLAGGGELFF
>TRBD1|.|TRBV18|TRBJ2-5
TGTGCCAGCTCAGCGGGACAGGGGGCTGCGGAGACCCAGTACTTC
CASSAGQGAAETQYF
>.|few|TRBV12-3/TRBV12-4|TRBJ1-1
TGTGCCAGCAGTTTGGTACAGGGAGGGCTGAACACTGAAGCTTTCTTT
CASSLVQGGLNTEAFF
>.|many|TRBV4-2|TRBJ2-3
TGTGCCAGCACGCCGGTGGGGCAGGCGATTCGGTATTTT
CASTPVGQAIRYF
>.|many|TRBV2|TRBJ2-7
TGTGCCAGCAGTTATCGGGGTCGAAGCTCCTACGAGCAGTACTTC
CASSYRGRSSYEQYF
>TRBD2|many|TRBV10-3|TRBJ2-1
TGTGCCATCACCCGGACCCCGCAGAGCGGGGGGGTAAATGAGCAGTTCTTC
CAITRTPQSGGVNEQFF
>TRBD2|.|TRBV28|TRBJ2-7
TGTGCCAGCCTTCTGGCGGGAGGGCAAGAGCAGTACTTC
CASLLAGGQEQYF
>TRBD2|medium-sized|TRBV4-2|TRBJ2-1
TGTGCCACCGGGACTAGCGGGGGTAGCTCCTACAATGAGCAGTTCTTC
CATGTSGGSSYNEQFF
>TRBD2|many|TRBV12-3/TRBV12-4|TRBJ2-7
TGTGCCAGCAGTCCAGATCTAGCGGGAGCTAACGAGCAGTACTTC
CASSPDLAGANEQYF
>TRBD2|.|TRBV7-3|TRBJ2-2
TGTGCCAGCGGAAGGACTAGCGAACGGGGGGCCGGGGAGCTGTTTTTT
CASGRTSERGAGELFF
>.|many|TRBV11-1|TRBJ2-7
TGTGCCAGCAGCCCTGGGCGGTACGAGCAGTACTTC
CASSPGRYEQYF
>.|many|TRBV11-3|TRBJ1-2
TGTGCCAGCAGCTTAGATGACTATGGCTACACCTTC
CASSLDDYGYTF
>TRBD2|.|TRBV12-3/TRBV12-4|TRBJ2-5
TGTGCCAGCAGTCCGAACGCACTACTAGCGGGAAGGGAGACCCAGTACTTC
CASSPNALLAGRETQYF
>.|few|TRBV7-3|TRBJ2-3
TGTGCCAGCAGCTTAGGGGCAAGGGGTCAGGGGACAGATACGCAGTATTTT
CASSLGARGQGTDTQYF
>.|many|TRBV25-1|TRBJ1-3
TGTGCCAGCAGCGTGGACCAGGGCGGAAACACCATATATTTT
CASSVDQGGNTIYF
>TRBD1|few|TRBV2|TRBJ1-1
TGTGCCAGCAGAAATACAGGGGGCACTGAAGCTTTCTTT
CASRNTGGTEAFF
>TRBD1|.|TRBV10-3|TRBJ1-2
TGTGCCATCAGTCAAGGACAGGAGGGGGCTGGCTACACCTTC
CAISQGQEGAGYTF
>.|.|TRBV28|TRBJ2-6
TGTGCCAGCAGTTTGCCCAACGCTGGGGCCAACGTCCTGACTTTC
CASSLPNAGANVLTF
>.|many|TRBV12-3/TRBV12-4|TRBJ1-1
TGTGCCAGCAGCAAGGGCCGAAACACTGAAGCTTTCTTT
CASSKGRNTEAFF
>TRBD2|many|TRBV7-2|TRBJ2-5
TGTGCCAGCAGCTTCGCGGGAGCCCCAGGGACCCAGTACTTC
CASSFAGAPGTQYF
>.|few|TRBV20-1|TRBJ1-1
TGCAGTGCTAGGTACGGGGTCCTGAACACTGAAGCTTTCTTT
CSARYGVLNTEAFF
>.|many|TRBV3-1|TRBJ2-7
TGTGCCAGCAGCGATCCGGGACTCCACCTTGACGAGCAGTACTTC
CASSDPGLHLDEQYF
>TRBD2|.|TRBV9|TRBJ2-3
TGTGCCAGCAGCGGAACTAGCGGGGGGATAGATACGCAGTATTTT
CASSGTSGGIDTQYF
>.|many|TRBV5-1|TRBJ2-3
TGCGCCAGCAGCTCCTTCTCCCGAGCTCTTAAAACAGATACGCAGTATTTT
CASSSFSRALKTDTQYF
>TRBD2|many|TRBV20-1|TRBJ2-3
TGCAGTGCACCTGAGGGAGGGTACACAGATACGCAGTATTTT
CSAPEGGYTDTQYF
>.|many|TRBV12-3/TRBV12-4|TRBJ2-2
TGTGCCAGCAGAGGGGGAAACACCGGGGAGCTGTTTTTT
CASRGGNTGELFF